The rows below give T cell receptor beta chains drawn from one sample of a study of blood T cells in healthy people across ages. In TCRdb, the 5' RACE reads were re-called with MiXCR into one record per CDR3 protein. The sample includes over 600,000 distinct CDR3 sequences, about 45% of them seen just once. Material for sequencing was blood. The receptors originated from an elderly man in good health. CDR3s include the opening cysteine and the closing phenylalanine or tryptophan. Each record gives: CDR3 protein, CDR3 DNA, clone size, D gene, J gene, V gene. A D gene is named only where the DNA matches it firmly. Expanded clones are given a class, and other clones once, few, many or no size at all.

CASSLTSANHYEQYF,TGCGCCAGCAGCTTAACTAGCGCGAACCACTACGAGCAGTACTTC,.,TRBD2,TRBJ2-7,TRBV5-1
CASSSRTSGRLFF,TGTGCCAGCAGTTCCCGGACCTCGGGGAGACTGTTTTTT,few,.,TRBJ1-4,TRBV12-3/TRBV12-4
CSVEEQGADTQYF,TGCAGCGTTGAAGAACAGGGGGCAGATACGCAGTATTTT,few,TRBD1,TRBJ2-3,TRBV29-1
CASSQRLAAGVTEQFF,TGCGCCAGCAGCCAACGACTAGCGGCCGGGGTGACTGAGCAGTTCTTC,few,TRBD2,TRBJ2-1,TRBV5-1
CSAFRDSRNEQFF,TGCAGTGCCTTTAGGGACAGCAGGAATGAGCAGTTCTTC,.,TRBD1,TRBJ2-1,TRBV20-1
CATSRPGAGAYEQYF,TGTGCCACCAGCAGGCCAGGGGCAGGGGCCTACGAGCAGTACTTC,.,.,TRBJ2-7,TRBV15
CASSAQDRGYEKLFF,TGTGCCAGCAGTGCCCAGGACAGGGGGTACGAAAAACTGTTTTTT,.,TRBD1,TRBJ1-4,TRBV12-3/TRBV12-4
CASSLDGPGEQYF,TGCGCCAGCAGCTTAGACGGACCGGGCGAGCAGTACTTC,few,.,TRBJ2-7,TRBV5-1
CASSSAGGVYEQYF,TGTGCCAGCAGTTCGGCTGGCGGAGTCTACGAGCAGTACTTC,few,.,TRBJ2-7,TRBV27
CASSPSTSGSLKTQYF,TGTGCCAGCAGTCCCTCTACTAGCGGGAGTCTGAAGACCCAGTACTTC,.,TRBD2,TRBJ2-5,TRBV28
CASSHRDRRYEQYF,TGTGCCAGCAGCCACCGGGACAGGCGATACGAGCAGTACTTC,.,TRBD1,TRBJ2-7,TRBV6-5
CSALKREGRYEQYF,TGCAGTGCTTTAAAGCGGGAGGGACGCTACGAGCAGTACTTC,.,TRBD2,TRBJ2-7,TRBV20-1
CASSEYLGHTNEKLFF,TGTGCCAGCAGTGAATATCTAGGGCACACTAATGAAAAACTGTTTTTT,few,.,TRBJ1-4,TRBV25-1
CSAGGTGTSKVEQYF,TGCAGTGCTGGGGGAACCGGGACTAGCAAGGTCGAGCAGTACTTC,.,TRBD2,TRBJ2-7,TRBV20-1
CASTKSADRTSGSYEQYF,TGTGCCAGCACCAAAAGTGCGGATCGAACTAGCGGGAGCTACGAGCAGTACTTC,.,TRBD2,TRBJ2-7,TRBV7-9
CAISGGGADEQYF,TGTGCCATCAGTGGGGGGGGAGCAGACGAGCAGTACTTC,.,TRBD2,TRBJ2-7,TRBV10-3
CSARGSSGRALEQYF,TGCAGTGCTAGAGGCTCTAGCGGGAGGGCCCTCGAGCAGTACTTC,once,TRBD2,TRBJ2-7,TRBV20-1
CASSLSWDFNQPQHF,TGTGCCAGCAGTTTATCGTGGGACTTCAATCAGCCCCAGCATTTT,.,.,TRBJ1-5,TRBV27
CASSLVTQGSTDTQYF,TGCGCCAGCAGCTTGGTAACCCAGGGAAGCACAGATACGCAGTATTTT,.,.,TRBJ2-3,TRBV5-1
CASSPTKSGANVLTF,TGTGCCAGCAGCCCCACGAAATCTGGGGCCAACGTCCTGACTTTC,few,.,TRBJ2-6,TRBV3-1
CSARPDRVDRGYTF,TGCAGTGCTAGACCGGACAGGGTCGATCGTGGCTACACCTTC,.,TRBD1,TRBJ1-2,TRBV20-1
CASSPGGPGLAGPSTDTQYF,TGTGCCAGCAGTCCGGGGGGTCCCGGACTAGCGGGTCCTAGCACAGATACGCAGTATTTT,few,TRBD2,TRBJ2-3,TRBV25-1
CASSQESRRGDTQYF,TGCGCCAGCAGCCAAGAAAGTCGCAGGGGAGATACGCAGTATTTT,few,.,TRBJ2-3,TRBV4-3
CKILGFDEQFF,TGCAAAATATTAGGTTTCGATGAGCAGTTCTTC,.,.,TRBJ2-1,TRBV20-1
CASSSLAGGYNGQFF,TGTGCCAGCAGCTCGCTAGCGGGAGGCTACAATGGGCAGTTCTTC,.,TRBD2,TRBJ2-1,TRBV14
CASSLTVTSVNEQFF,TGTGCCAGCAGCTTAACGGTGACTAGCGTAAATGAGCAGTTCTTC,few,TRBD2,TRBJ2-1,TRBV7-3
CASSLNHQGPDTQYF,TGTGCCAGCAGCTTAAATCATCAGGGTCCAGATACGCAGTATTTT,.,.,TRBJ2-3,TRBV7-3
CASSLPTGLAGPHEQYF,TGTGCCAGCAGCCTTCCGACAGGACTAGCGGGACCCCACGAGCAGTACTTC,once,TRBD2,TRBJ2-7,TRBV9
CASSLLRVPGYKQYF,TGTGCCAGCAGTTTATTACGGGTTCCTGGGTACAAGCAGTACTTC,.,.,TRBJ2-5,TRBV28
CASRSEGWEQYF,TGTGCCAGCAGGAGCGAGGGCTGGGAGCAGTACTTC,.,.,TRBJ2-7,TRBV12-3/TRBV12-4
CASSRLGTVEEKLFF,TGCGCCAGCAGTCGGCTCGGGACAGTTGAGGAAAAACTGTTTTTT,.,TRBD1,TRBJ1-4,TRBV5-1
CAIGLAGGYEQYF,TGTGCCATCGGTTTAGCGGGGGGCTACGAGCAGTACTTC,.,TRBD2,TRBJ2-7,TRBV10-3
CSAERAGPWGEQFF,TGCAGTGCAGAGCGAGCGGGGCCTTGGGGTGAGCAGTTCTTC,.,TRBD2,TRBJ2-1,TRBV20-1
CASSESETQYF,TGTGCCAGCAGTGAATCGGAGACCCAGTACTTC,.,.,TRBJ2-5,TRBV2
CSAPSGLPLEQYF,TGCAGTGCTCCCTCGGGACTACCCCTCGAGCAGTACTTC,few,TRBD2,TRBJ2-7,TRBV20-1
CASTVGTGDADTQYF,TGTGCCAGCACCGTCGGGACAGGGGATGCAGATACGCAGTATTTT,.,TRBD1,TRBJ2-3,TRBV12-3/TRBV12-4
CSARDYGGSTEAFF,TGCAGTGCTAGAGATTATGGGGGGAGCACTGAAGCTTTCTTT,.,.,TRBJ1-1,TRBV20-1
CASSFSANYGYTF,TGTGCCAGCAGCTTCTCGGCTAACTATGGCTACACCTTC,.,.,TRBJ1-2,TRBV7-9
CASSPTLLRGEQFF,TGTGCCAGCAGTCCCACTCTACTCCGCGGTGAGCAGTTCTTC,.,.,TRBJ2-1,TRBV27
CASSQFRAGENEQFF,TGTGCCAGCAGCCAATTTCGGGCGGGAGAAAACGAGCAGTTCTTC,.,TRBD2,TRBJ2-1,TRBV16
CASSLVTADYEQYF,TGCGCCAGCAGCCTAGTAACAGCCGACTACGAGCAGTACTTC,few,.,TRBJ2-7,TRBV5-1
CASSVAERPPYEQYF,TGTGCCAGCAGCGTAGCGGAGCGGCCCCCCTACGAGCAGTACTTC,few,.,TRBJ2-7,TRBV9
CATSRRTGRATNEKLFF,TGTGCCACCAGCAGGAGGACAGGGAGAGCAACTAATGAAAAACTGTTTTTT,.,TRBD1,TRBJ1-4,TRBV15
CSADDVGTGEQYF,TGCAGCGCTGATGATGTAGGTACGGGCGAGCAGTACTTC,.,.,TRBJ2-7,TRBV29-1
CSAVRGGDQPQHF,TGCAGTGCTGTCCGAGGGGGCGATCAGCCCCAGCATTTT,.,TRBD1,TRBJ1-5,TRBV20-1
CASWQGGNNEQFF,TGCGCCAGCTGGCAGGGGGGTAACAATGAGCAGTTCTTC,.,.,TRBJ2-1,TRBV5-1
CSVEVAGGFQETQYF,TGCAGCGTTGAAGTAGCGGGAGGGTTTCAAGAGACCCAGTACTTC,.,TRBD2,TRBJ2-5,TRBV29-1
CASSLNGRGGFF,TGTGCCAGCAGTTTAAACGGGAGGGGCGGGTTCTTC,.,TRBD2,TRBJ2-1,TRBV12-3/TRBV12-4
CASSAGTGGGYNEQFF,TGTGCCAGCAGCGCAGGGACAGGGGGCGGCTACAATGAGCAGTTCTTC,.,TRBD1,TRBJ2-1,TRBV5-6
CASSLRREPLGEQYF,TGTGCCAGCAGCCTCCGGCGGGAGCCGTTGGGGGAGCAGTACTTC,.,TRBD2,TRBJ2-7,TRBV7-8